This is a list of T cell receptor beta chains from one sample in a study of long-term antiretroviral therapy in people with HIV. The assay was immunoSEQ multiplex PCR, and TCRdb's table has in-frame clones only and misses some. The profile shows some 19,000 clones, less than 85% of them singletons. Here the sequenced sample was unsorted PBMCs, taken 0.9 years after starting antiretroviral therapy. The receptors originated from a man aged 18 to 35 with HIV. Each CDR3 is given with its conserved first and last residue. The D gene is left open where the match is weak. Expanded clones are given a class, and other clones once, few, many or no size at all.

>NA|few|TRBV11-2|TRBJ1-2|18
TGTGCCAGCAGCTTTCCAGTAAGGAGCGATCAGGGGCCTTATGGCTACACCTTC
CASSFPVRSDQGPYGYTF
>NA|NA|TRBV5-1|TRBJ2-3|14
TGCGCCAGCAGACCCGGACGGAGCACAGATACGCAGTATTTT
CASRPGRSTDTQYF
>NA|NA|TRBV7-9|TRBJ1-1|13
TGTGCCAGCAGCTCCCATGGGAGTTCAGGGGCTTTCTTT
CASSSHGSSGAFF
>NA|NA|TRBV18|TRBJ2-2|17
TGTGCCAGCTCACCGCTCCGGGACAAACCAAGGGGCGGGGAGCTGTTTTTT
CASSPLRDKPRGGELFF
>NA|NA|TRBV4-1|TRBJ2-3|16
TGCGCCAGCAGCCAAGTACAGGGAACGAGCACAGATACGCAGTATTTT
CASSQVQGTSTDTQYF
>TRBD2|large|TRBV9|TRBJ2-1|17
TGTGCCAGCAGCGTAGGCCGGACTAGCGGGGGGGCGGGTGAGCAGTTCTTC
CASSVGRTSGGAGEQFF
>NA|NA|TRBV27|TRBJ1-5|14
TGTGCCAGCAGTAAGGAACAGGCTAGTCAGCCCCAGCATTTT
CASSKEQASQPQHF
>NA|NA|TRBV6-5|TRBJ1-4|14
TGTGCCAGCAATGGAGCAGCTGCCCATGAAAAACTGTTTTTT
CASNGAAAHEKLFF
>TRBD1|NA|TRBV5-1|TRBJ1-2|16
TGCGCCAGCAGCCCCAGCCGGGACAGGGGCAACTATGGCTACACCTTC
CASSPSRDRGNYGYTF
>TRBD2|NA|TRBV6-1|TRBJ2-2|16
TGTGCCAGCAGAGAAAGCGGGGTCCCGAACACCGGGGAGCTGTTTTTT
CASRESGVPNTGELFF
>NA|NA|TRBV25-1|TRBJ1-2|13
TGTGCCAGCAGTGAAGAAGGGCCATATGGCTACACCTTC
CASSEEGPYGYTF
>TRBD1|NA|TRBV5-1|TRBJ2-3|17
TGCGCCAGCAGCTTGGCCAGAACAGGGGTAGGCACAGATACGCAGTATTTT
CASSLARTGVGTDTQYF
>NA|NA|TRBV5-1|TRBJ2-7|13
TGCGCCAGCAGCTTGGAAGCTTCCTACGAGCAGTACTTC
CASSLEASYEQYF
>NA|NA|TRBV10-3|TRBJ1-2|15
TGTGCCATCAGTGAGTCCCGGGACCTTTACTATGGCTACACCTTC
CAISESRDLYYGYTF
>NA|NA|TRBV19|TRBJ1-1|14
TGTGCCAGTAGTATAGACCACGGGGGCACTGAAGCTTTCTTT
CASSIDHGGTEAFF
>NA|NA|TRBV9|TRBJ2-3|15
TGTGCCAGCAGCCCCGGGACGTGGGCGGTTGATACGCAGTATTTT
CASSPGTWAVDTQYF
>NA|NA|TRBV6-5|TRBJ1-3|15
TGTGCCAGCAGCCACGACCAGATGGAAGGAAACACCATATATTTT
CASSHDQMEGNTIYF
>TRBD1|NA|TRBV27|TRBJ1-2|15
TGTGCCAGCAGTTTCTCGGGACAGGCCGCCTATGGCTACACCTTC
CASSFSGQAAYGYTF
>NA|NA|TRBV2|TRBJ1-1|15
TGTGCCAGCAGTCCCGGGCGGGGGAGAGACACTGAAGCTTTCTTT
CASSPGRGRDTEAFF
>TRBD1|once|TRBV10-3|TRBJ1-6|14
TGTGCCATCAGTAACGACAGGGGGGTTTCACCCCTCCACTTT
CAISNDRGVSPLHF
>NA|NA|TRBV29-1|TRBJ2-5|12
TGCAGCGTTAACCCACCCGGAGAGACCCAGTACTTC
CSVNPPGETQYF
>TRBD1|NA|TRBV28|TRBJ1-4|13
TGTGCCAGCAGTTCGGGGGGACAGGAAAAACTGTTTTTT
CASSSGGQEKLFF
>NA|NA|TRBV5-1|TRBJ2-3|16
TGCGCCAGCAGCTTTTTGGGGGCCGGGGGCACAGATACGCAGTATTTT
CASSFLGAGGTDTQYF
>TRBD1|NA|TRBV6-1|TRBJ2-2|14
TGTGCCAGCAGTGCCGGACAGGGCGGCGGGGAGCTGTTTTTT
CASSAGQGGGELFF
>TRBD2|once|TRBV13|TRBJ2-3|19
TGTGCCAGCAGCCCACTAGCGGGGGGCCGGGGAGGGCACACAGATACGCAGTATTTT
CASSPLAGGRGGHTDTQYF
>NA|NA|TRBV5-4|TRBJ2-2|14
TGTGCCAGCAGCTCCGGGACCCTTAAGCGCGAGCTGTTTTTT
CASSSGTLKRELFF
>NA|NA|TRBV7-2|TRBJ1-6|12
TGTGCCAGCAGCTTAGGGATAGCGCCCCTCCACTTT
CASSLGIAPLHF
>NA|NA|TRBV30|TRBJ2-4|11
TGTGCCTGGAGTGTAGGGGGACACGAGTACTTC
CAWSVGGHEYF
>NA|NA|TRBV2|TRBJ2-5|14
TGTGCCAGCGGGGCTGGCGAGGTTGGGGAGACCCAGTACTTC
CASGAGEVGETQYF
>TRBD2|NA|TRBV5-1|TRBJ2-1|17
TGCGCCAGCAGCTTGGCCGCGGGCGGGGGGACCTACAATGAGCAGTTCTTC
CASSLAAGGGTYNEQFF
>NA|NA|TRBV6-1|TRBJ2-1|15
TGTGCCAGCAGTGAACTGGAGGGGGGTCACAATGAGCAGTTCTTC
CASSELEGGHNEQFF
>NA|NA|TRBV6-1|TRBJ1-1|14
TGTGCCAGCAGGACCGGGGGCACAGTCACTGAAGCTTTCTTT
CASRTGGTVTEAFF
>TRBD1|NA|TRBV6-6|TRBJ2-1|14
TGTGCCAGCAGTTACAGGGGGCAAACCAATGAGCAGTTCTTC
CASSYRGQTNEQFF
>NA|NA|TRBV7-3|TRBJ2-3|16
TGTGCCAGCAGCTTAATAGGACTAACTAGCACAGATACGCAGTATTTT
CASSLIGLTSTDTQYF
>NA|NA|TRBV18|TRBJ1-5|16
TGTGCCAGCTCACCCGGCCCCATCCTCTCAGATCAGCCCCAGCATTTT
CASSPGPILSDQPQHF
>NA|NA|TRBV14|TRBJ2-7|15
TGTGCCAGCAGCTCGGAAAGGTCCAGCTCCTACGAGCAGTACTTC
CASSSERSSSYEQYF
>NA|once|TRBV7-8|TRBJ1-4|14
TGTGCCAGCAGCTTAGGAGTCAGGGGTGAAAAACTGTTTTTT
CASSLGVRGEKLFF
>TRBD1|once|TRBV2|TRBJ1-5|12
TGTGCCAGCAGTCTTCGACAGGGGCCCCAGCATTTT
CASSLRQGPQHF
>NA|NA|TRBV29-1|TRBJ1-1|14
TGCAGCGTTGAGCAAATTCCGGGCGGCACTGAAGCTTTCTTT
CSVEQIPGGTEAFF
>NA|NA|TRBV19|TRBJ1-1|14
TGTGCCAGTAGTACCTTACAGCTGAACACTGAAGCTTTCTTT
CASSTLQLNTEAFF
>NA|NA|TRBV19|TRBJ2-3|14
TGTGCCAGTAGTATAACTTTCAGGGCAGATACGCAGTATTTT
CASSITFRADTQYF
>NA|NA|TRBV29-1|TRBJ2-1|14
TGCAGCGCCCAAACAGGGCCCGGGTACAATGAGCAGTTCTTC
CSAQTGPGYNEQFF
>TRBD1|medium-sized|TRBV28|TRBJ2-1|14
TGTGCCAGCAGTTCTCTAACAGGGGGCAATGAGCAGTTCTTC
CASSSLTGGNEQFF
>NA|NA|TRBV6-1|TRBJ1-1|13
TGTGCCAGCAGCGCACGCAGGAACACTGAAGCTTTCTTT
CASSARRNTEAFF
>NA|NA|TRBV5-5|TRBJ1-1|14
TGTGCCAGCAGCTTGCGAAGAGGGAGCACTGAAGCTTTCTTT
CASSLRRGSTEAFF
>NA|NA|TRBV10-3|TRBJ2-7|14
TGTGCCACGAGCCTAGGGCGGGACACCTACGAGCAGTACTTC
CATSLGRDTYEQYF
>NA|NA|TRBV10-3|TRBJ2-5|16
TGTGCCATCAGTGACCGAACCGGAGGACAGAGAGAGACCCAGTACTTC
CAISDRTGGQRETQYF
>NA|NA|TRBV28|TRBJ1-4|12
TGTGCCAGCAGTTTAAGAGGTGAAAAACTGTTTTTT
CASSLRGEKLFF
>TRBD1|NA|TRBV5-6|TRBJ2-1|15
TGTGCCAGCAGCCAAATGGGACAGATCCACAATGAGCAGTTCTTC
CASSQMGQIHNEQFF
>TRBD2|NA|TRBV27|TRBJ2-3|17
TGTGCCAGCAGTCCTAAGAACGGGGGGGCTAGCACAGATACGCAGTATTTT
CASSPKNGGASTDTQYF
>TRBD1|NA|TRBV27|TRBJ1-6|18
TGTGCCAGCGGGGACCTCACGACAGGGGGTTTCTATAATTCACCCCTCCACTTT
CASGDLTTGGFYNSPLHF
>TRBD1|NA|TRBV5-6|TRBJ2-3|15
TGTGCCAGCAGCCTAAGACAGGGGTGGGGAGATACGCAGTATTTT
CASSLRQGWGDTQYF
>NA|NA|TRBV28|TRBJ1-6|14
TGTGCCAGCAAGGGGAGCCTCAATAATTCACCCCTCCACTTT
CASKGSLNNSPLHF